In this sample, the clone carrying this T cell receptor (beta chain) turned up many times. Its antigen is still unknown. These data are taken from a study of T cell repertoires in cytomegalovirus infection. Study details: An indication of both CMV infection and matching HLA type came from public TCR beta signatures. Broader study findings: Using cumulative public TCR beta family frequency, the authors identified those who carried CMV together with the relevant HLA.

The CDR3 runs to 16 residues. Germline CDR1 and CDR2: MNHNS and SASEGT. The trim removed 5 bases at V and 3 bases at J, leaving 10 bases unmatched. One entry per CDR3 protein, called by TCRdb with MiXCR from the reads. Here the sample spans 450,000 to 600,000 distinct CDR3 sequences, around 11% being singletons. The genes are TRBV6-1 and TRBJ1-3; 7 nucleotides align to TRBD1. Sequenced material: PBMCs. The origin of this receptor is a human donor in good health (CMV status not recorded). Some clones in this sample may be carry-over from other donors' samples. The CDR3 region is CASSRTHRGDGNTIYF. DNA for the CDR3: TGTGCCAGCAGTCGAACACACAGGGGAGATGGAAACACCATATATTTT.